The next 16 T cell receptor beta chains were all read from a single sample in a study of OX40 agonist ivuxolimab in advanced cancers. Clones were sequenced by immunoSEQ multiplex PCR, and TCRdb holds only the in-frame ones, with some missing. The table has roughly 34,000 clones, nearly 95% seen once. The sample in question was CD4+ or CD8+ T cells sorted from blood, obtained in a trial of the OX40 agonist ivuxolimab. These receptors originate from an adult with an advanced solid tumor such as melanoma, head and neck, liver or kidney cancer.

The chain joins TRBV9 to TRBJ2-1; TRBD2 might be the D (7 bases). The CDR3 sequence is 18 residues long. Germline lookup yields CDR1 SGDLS and CDR2 YYNGEE. The germline V and J ends were trimmed by 0 bases and 2 bases, with 18 bases remaining between them. The CDR3, as DNA: TGTGCCAGCAGCGTAGGAGCGCGGGGGCCGCCGACCTACAATGAGCAGTTCTTC. Translated, it gives CASSVGARGPPTYNEQFF.

This clone was picked up one time. The V call is TRBV11-2, the J call TRBJ1-2; no definite D call. Trimming left V 1 base short and J 2 bases short, with 5 bases between. CDR1 and CDR2 from the germline V gene are SGHAT and FQNNGV. The CDR3 sequence is 13 residues long. CDR3: CASSLGPNYGYTF. DNA for the CDR3: TGTGCCAGCAGCTTAGGCCCAAACTATGGCTACACCTTC.

The chain employs TRBV19 and TRBJ2-4; possible D gene TRBD1, 6 bases. Germline V gene data show CDR1 as LNHDA and CDR2 as SQIVND (reference sequence). This CDR3 is built from 15 residues. Trimming took 1 base from V and 5 from J, leaving 12 bases between them. As DNA, the CDR3 is TGTGCCAGTAGTATAGCAACAGGGTCCCAAAACATTCAGTACTTC. It encodes CASSIATGSQNIQYF.

The V call is TRBV11-2, the J call TRBJ2-7; possibly TRBD1 for D (5 bases). Germline lookup yields CDR1 SGHAT and CDR2 FQNNGV. Trimming pared 0 bases from V and 9 bases from J, leaving 9 bases between. The CDR3 loop spans 12 amino acids. Here the CDR3 reads CASSLEGLGQYF. The DNA for the CDR3 is TGTGCCAGCAGCTTAGAGGGGCTCGGGCAGTACTTC. Together with reference TRBV11-2 and TRBJ2-7, the CDR3 gives the full variable domain: EAGVAQSPRYKIIEKRQSVAFWCNPISGHATLYWYQQILGQGPKLLIQFQNNGVVDDSQLPKDRFSAERLKGVDSTLKIQPAKLEDSAVYLCASSLEGLGQYFGPGTRLTVT.

The V and J genes are TRBV28 and TRBJ1-1, with 7 bases aligning to TRBD1. The CDR3 is made up of 14 amino acids. From germline, CDR1 is MDHEN and CDR2 SYDVKM. The V segment lost 7 bases and the J segment 5 bases; nucleotides outside the gene matches: 10. The CDR3 reads CASTARQGRTEAFF. DNA of the CDR3: TGTGCCAGCACCGCCCGACAGGGAAGGACTGAAGCTTTCTTT.

The V and J genes are TRBV5-1 and TRBJ2-3; TRBD1 aligns across 7 bases. Germline CDR1 is SGHRS and CDR2 is YFSETQ. The CDR3 extends over 15 amino acids. With V trimmed by 4 bases and J by 1 base, 6 bases remained unmatched. CDR3 nucleotide sequence: TGCGCCAGCAGCCGACAGGGACCTCGCACAGATACGCAGTATTTT. Translating it yields CASSRQGPRTDTQYF. The entire variable domain, with the rest obtained from reference TRBV5-1 and TRBJ2-3, is as follows: KAGVTQTPRYLIKTRGQQVTLSCSPISGHRSVSWYQQTPGQGLQFLFEYFSETQRNKGNFPGRFSGRQFSNSRSEMNVSTLELGDSALYLCASSRQGPRTDTQYFGPGTRLTVL.

This sequence joins TRBV7-2 and TRBJ2-3; D unresolved. From germline, CDR1 is SGHTA and CDR2 FQGNSA. The CDR3 consists of 12 residues. Trimming took off 4 bases at V and 2 bases at J, with 4 bases between the two ends. This CDR3 reads CASSSFTDTQYF. The CDR3 nucleotides are TGTGCCAGCAGCTCTTTCACAGATACGCAGTATTTT.

The genes are TRBV4-1 and TRBJ1-1, with D possibly being TRBD1 (6 bases). The germline V gene encodes CDR1 MGHRA and CDR2 YSYEKL. Trimming cost V 5 bases and J 5 bases, with 18 bases left between them. The CDR3 is 15 residues long. This CDR3 is CASSSNAGGQTEAFF. The DNA of the CDR3 is TGCGCCAGCAGCTCGAACGCTGGGGGCCAGACTGAAGCTTTCTTT.

The chain joins TRBV9 to TRBJ2-2, with D unclear. The V gene's germline CDR1 is SGDLS and CDR2 YYNGEE. Trimming took off 1 base at V and 1 base at J, with 11 bases between the two ends. CDR3 length: 16 residues. The CDR3 sequence: CASSVSSGGNTGELFF. The CDR3 DNA reads as TGTGCCAGCAGCGTATCCAGTGGTGGGAACACCGGGGAGCTGTTTTTT.

The DNA for the CDR3 is TGTGCCAGCAGCAGAGACAGGGGTAGAAATGAAAAACTGTTTTTT. Translated: CASSRDRGRNEKLFF. The chain uses TRBV5-6 and TRBJ1-4; 8 bases map to TRBD1. J gave up 5 bases and V 4 bases, and 7 bases lay outside the gene matches. Germline V gene sequence: CDR1 SGHDT, CDR2 YYEEEE. The CDR3 has 15 residues.

The chain recombines TRBV28 with TRBJ2-2; 10 positions agree with TRBD2. V lost 3 bases to trimming and J lost 1 base; unmatched junction nucleotides: 2. This CDR3 region has 16 residues. CDR1 MDHEN and CDR2 SYDVKM come from the germline V gene. The DNA for the CDR3 is TGTGCCAGCAGTTTTACTAGCGGGATGAACACCGGGGAGCTGTTTTTT. This gives the protein CASSFTSGMNTGELFF.

This clone was detected once. The chain is built from TRBV29-1 and TRBJ1-2; possibly TRBD1 for D (6 bases). There are 12 residues in the CDR3. Germline V gene data show CDR1 as SQVTM and CDR2 as ANQGSEA. The V gene lost 4 bases and the J gene lost 9 bases, with 15 bases spanning the gap. The CDR3 here is CSVARDTPSYTF. Written as DNA, the CDR3 is TGCAGCGTTGCCCGGGACACTCCAAGCTACACCTTC.

This clone was seen more than once but under ten times. This rearrangement joins TRBV10-2 to TRBJ2-3; 13 bases align to TRBD2. Losses at the gene ends were 6 bases for V and 5 bases for J; bases not matched to a gene: 2. The CDR3 has 14 residues. Germline-derived CDR1 and CDR2 are WSHSY and SAAADI. The CDR3 loop reads CASRLAGGRDTQYF. In DNA form, the CDR3 reads TGCGCCAGCAGACTAGCGGGGGGGAGAGATACGCAGTATTTT.

The V and J genes are TRBV7-6 and TRBJ2-7, with 8 bases fitting TRBD1. The CDR3 runs to 14 residues. V shed 5 bases and J 3 bases; nucleotides not matched to a gene: 6. The germline V gene encodes CDR1 SGHVS and CDR2 FNYEAQ. The CDR3: CASSPRQGIYEQYF. The CDR3 region has the DNA TGTGCCAGCAGCCCGAGACAGGGGATCTACGAGCAGTACTTC.

The chain links TRBV14 to TRBJ1-6; D is ambiguous. V was clipped by 0 bases and J by 7 bases, with 16 bases between them. The CDR3 has 17 amino acids. Germline-derived CDR1 and CDR2 are SGHDN and FVKESK. CDR3 sequence reads: CASSQEEGVGMNSPLHF. In DNA, the CDR3 is TGTGCCAGCAGCCAAGAGGAGGGAGTGGGGATGAATTCACCCCTCCACTTT.

V is TRBV5-4 and J is TRBJ2-1, with D perhaps TRBD2 (5 bases). Per germline, CDR1 SGHNT and CDR2 YYREEE (reference sequence). This CDR3 has 12 residues. V shed 1 base and J shed 7 bases, with 6 bases lying between them. In nucleotides, the CDR3 is TGTGCCAGCAGCTTGACTAGGAATGAGCAGTTCTTC. This codes for CASSLTRNEQFF.